Listed below are T cell receptor beta chains from one sample, sequenced in a study of CD8 T cells in ankylosing spondylitis. A single record per CDR3 protein comes from TCRdb applying MiXCR to the 5' RACE reads. The sample has over 200,000 distinct CDR3 sequences, around 16% seen once. Sequencing was carried out using blood, either unsorted or a sorted T cell fraction (not recorded which). These receptors came from a male donor with ankylosing spondylitis. Both conserved end residues are part of each CDR3. The order of the fields is J gene, D gene, clone size, V gene, CDR3 protein, CDR3 DNA. A D gene is named only where the DNA matches it firmly. The size field is filled for only some rows; it gives once, few, many or a size class.

j_gene: TRBJ1-4
d_gene: .
abundance: .
v_gene: TRBV6-5
CDR3aa: CASSWAGSNEKLFF
CDR3nt: TGTGCCAGCAGTTGGGCGGGTTCTAATGAAAAACTGTTTTTT

j_gene: TRBJ1-1
d_gene: .
abundance: .
v_gene: TRBV7-6
CDR3aa: CASSSSGVNTEAFF
CDR3nt: TGTGCCAGCAGCTCGTCAGGGGTGAACACTGAAGCTTTCTTT

j_gene: TRBJ2-1
d_gene: TRBD2
abundance: few
v_gene: TRBV7-2
CDR3aa: CASSYGLAGGNEQFF
CDR3nt: TGTGCCAGCAGCTACGGACTAGCGGGAGGGAATGAGCAGTTCTTC

j_gene: TRBJ2-7
d_gene: TRBD1
abundance: few
v_gene: TRBV10-3
CDR3aa: CAIDEGGQENYEQYF
CDR3nt: TGTGCCATCGACGAGGGGGGACAGGAGAACTACGAGCAGTACTTC

j_gene: TRBJ1-2
d_gene: .
abundance: few
v_gene: TRBV5-1
CDR3aa: CASRLGGPYTF
CDR3nt: TGCGCCAGCAGATTAGGGGGTCCGTACACCTTC

j_gene: TRBJ2-1
d_gene: TRBD2
abundance: .
v_gene: TRBV5-1
CDR3aa: CASSLYAGDDEQFF
CDR3nt: TGCGCCAGCAGCTTGTACGCGGGGGACGATGAGCAGTTCTTC

j_gene: TRBJ2-1
d_gene: TRBD2
abundance: few
v_gene: TRBV4-1
CDR3aa: CASSAIAGTDEQFF
CDR3nt: TGCGCCAGCAGCGCTATAGCGGGGACTGATGAGCAGTTCTTC

j_gene: TRBJ1-2
d_gene: .
abundance: few
v_gene: TRBV12-3/TRBV12-4
CDR3aa: CASRENYGYTF
CDR3nt: TGTGCCAGCAGGGAAAACTATGGCTACACCTTC

j_gene: TRBJ1-6
d_gene: TRBD1
abundance: .
v_gene: TRBV10-1
CDR3aa: CASSTDRVDSPLHF
CDR3nt: TGCGCCAGCAGTACGGACAGGGTGGATTCACCCCTCCACTTT

j_gene: TRBJ2-7
d_gene: .
abundance: .
v_gene: TRBV5-1
CDR3aa: CASSEDTTVYEQYF
CDR3nt: TGCGCCAGCAGCGAGGACACAACGGTATACGAGCAGTACTTC

j_gene: TRBJ1-2
d_gene: .
abundance: many
v_gene: TRBV12-3/TRBV12-4
CDR3aa: CASSFNSRYGYTF
CDR3nt: TGTGCCAGCAGTTTTAACAGCCGCTATGGCTACACCTTC

j_gene: TRBJ2-3
d_gene: .
abundance: many
v_gene: TRBV4-3
CDR3aa: CASSQDRAEGTQYF
CDR3nt: TGCGCCAGCAGCCAAGATCGGGCGGAGGGGACGCAGTATTTT

j_gene: TRBJ2-1
d_gene: TRBD2
abundance: .
v_gene: TRBV3-1
CDR3aa: CASSHSGGAADEQFF
CDR3nt: TGTGCCAGCAGCCATAGCGGGGGGGCGGCGGATGAGCAGTTCTTC

j_gene: TRBJ2-7
d_gene: .
abundance: many
v_gene: TRBV29-1
CDR3aa: CSVEDLRAEQYF
CDR3nt: TGCAGCGTTGAAGATCTTCGGGCCGAGCAGTACTTC

j_gene: TRBJ2-7
d_gene: .
abundance: few
v_gene: TRBV5-1
CDR3aa: CASSSAPGQLSYEQYF
CDR3nt: .

j_gene: TRBJ2-5
d_gene: TRBD1
abundance: .
v_gene: TRBV7-9
CDR3aa: CASSGTGVLRETQYF
CDR3nt: TGTGCCAGCAGCGGTACAGGGGTTCTTCGAGAGACCCAGTACTTC

j_gene: TRBJ2-7
d_gene: .
abundance: .
v_gene: TRBV4-3
CDR3aa: CASSRGDHYEQYF
CDR3nt: TGCGCCAGCAGCCGAGGGGACCACTACGAGCAGTACTTC

j_gene: TRBJ1-1
d_gene: .
abundance: few
v_gene: TRBV11-2
CDR3aa: CASSLTRAEGITEAFF
CDR3nt: TGTGCCAGCAGCCTAACAAGGGCTGAGGGCATCACTGAAGCTTTCTTT

j_gene: TRBJ2-1
d_gene: TRBD2
abundance: .
v_gene: TRBV12-3/TRBV12-4
CDR3aa: CASSLGLAGGPSDSEQFF
CDR3nt: TGTGCCAGCAGTTTAGGACTAGCGGGAGGGCCCTCGGACAGTGAGCAGTTCTTC

j_gene: TRBJ2-7
d_gene: TRBD2
abundance: few
v_gene: TRBV29-1
CDR3aa: CSAGGGGGYEQYF
CDR3nt: TGCAGCGCGGGAGGGGGGGGCGGCTACGAGCAGTACTTC

j_gene: TRBJ1-2
d_gene: .
abundance: many
v_gene: TRBV12-3/TRBV12-4
CDR3aa: CASSLTDNYGYTF
CDR3nt: TGTGCCAGCAGTTTAACAGATAACTATGGCTACACCTTC

j_gene: TRBJ2-3
d_gene: TRBD2
abundance: .
v_gene: TRBV3-1
CDR3aa: CASSQDRGGAWDTQYF
CDR3nt: TGTGCCAGCAGCCAAGACCGCGGGGGGGCTTGGGATACGCAGTATTTT

j_gene: TRBJ1-5
d_gene: .
abundance: few
v_gene: TRBV4-1
CDR3aa: CASSARQYGRNQPQHF
CDR3nt: TGCGCCAGCAGCGCAAGACAGTACGGTCGCAATCAGCCCCAGCATTTT

j_gene: TRBJ2-1
d_gene: .
abundance: few
v_gene: TRBV4-3
CDR3aa: CASSQEGYPSYNEQFF
CDR3nt: TGCGCCAGCAGCCAAGAGGGATATCCCTCCTACAATGAGCAGTTCTTC

j_gene: TRBJ1-1
d_gene: .
abundance: .
v_gene: TRBV6-1
CDR3aa: CASSHNPLTEAFF
CDR3nt: TGTGCCAGCAGTCATAACCCGTTGACTGAAGCTTTCTTT

j_gene: TRBJ2-7
d_gene: TRBD2
abundance: few
v_gene: TRBV27
CDR3aa: CASSSRTSGTYEQYF
CDR3nt: TGTGCCAGCAGTTCCCGGACTAGCGGGACCTACGAGCAGTACTTC

j_gene: TRBJ2-3
d_gene: TRBD1
abundance: few
v_gene: TRBV11-2
CDR3aa: CASSPRRGQGFDTQYF
CDR3nt: TGTGCCAGCAGCCCCCGGCGGGGACAGGGGTTCGATACGCAGTATTTT

j_gene: TRBJ2-7
d_gene: TRBD1
abundance: .
v_gene: TRBV4-1
CDR3aa: CASSQGWSVWTGERVEQYF
CDR3nt: TGCGCCAGCAGCCAAGGATGGTCGGTTTGGACAGGGGAAAGGGTCGAGCAGTACTTC

j_gene: TRBJ1-1
d_gene: .
abundance: few
v_gene: TRBV20-1
CDR3aa: CSASPRTPEAFF
CDR3nt: TGCAGTGCTAGTCCCAGAACCCCTGAAGCTTTCTTT

j_gene: TRBJ1-1
d_gene: .
abundance: .
v_gene: TRBV29-1
CDR3aa: CSVDGMNTEAFF
CDR3nt: TGCAGCGTGGACGGCATGAACACTGAAGCTTTCTTT

j_gene: TRBJ1-4
d_gene: TRBD1
abundance: few
v_gene: TRBV20-1
CDR3aa: CSAVGQGATNEKLFF
CDR3nt: TGCAGTGCAGTGGGACAGGGGGCAACTAATGAAAAACTGTTTTTT

j_gene: TRBJ2-1
d_gene: .
abundance: few
v_gene: TRBV7-2
CDR3aa: CASSGTFLEQFF
CDR3nt: TGTGCCAGCAGCGGGACCTTTCTTGAGCAGTTCTTC

j_gene: TRBJ2-3
d_gene: .
abundance: .
v_gene: TRBV20-1
CDR3aa: CSAHPARYSLGDTDTQYF
CDR3nt: TGCAGTGCCCATCCGGCCCGGTACTCCCTTGGGGACACAGATACGCAGTATTTT

j_gene: TRBJ1-6
d_gene: .
abundance: few
v_gene: TRBV25-1
CDR3aa: CASSEDKEGGDSPLHF
CDR3nt: TGTGCCAGCAGTGAAGACAAAGAAGGGGGTGATTCACCCCTCCACTTT

j_gene: TRBJ2-7
d_gene: TRBD2
abundance: many
v_gene: TRBV7-8
CDR3aa: CASSLMSGIYEQYF
CDR3nt: TGTGCCAGCAGCTTAATGAGCGGGATCTACGAGCAGTACTTC

j_gene: TRBJ1-1
d_gene: .
abundance: few
v_gene: TRBV20-1
CDR3aa: CSARDGQDVAFF
CDR3nt: TGCAGTGCTAGAGACGGGCAAGACGTTGCTTTCTTT

j_gene: TRBJ2-1
d_gene: .
abundance: few
v_gene: TRBV3-1
CDR3aa: CASSHGARSGYNEQFF
CDR3nt: TGTGCCAGCAGCCATGGAGCCAGGTCTGGCTACAATGAGCAGTTCTTC

j_gene: TRBJ2-5
d_gene: .
abundance: few
v_gene: TRBV6-2/TRBV6-3
CDR3aa: CASRSTLDSQQETQYF
CDR3nt: TGTGCCAGCAGGTCGACTTTAGACAGCCAGCAAGAGACCCAGTACTTC

j_gene: TRBJ1-5
d_gene: .
abundance: .
v_gene: TRBV27
CDR3aa: CASSLSGPGSNQPQHF
CDR3nt: TGTGCCAGCAGTTTATCTGGGCCGGGCAGCAATCAGCCCCAGCATTTT

j_gene: TRBJ1-2
d_gene: TRBD1
abundance: few
v_gene: TRBV6-4
CDR3aa: CASRTGTAHQKGDFYGYTF
CDR3nt: TGTGCCAGCAGGACCGGGACAGCCCACCAGAAGGGTGATTTCTATGGCTACACCTTC

j_gene: TRBJ2-1
d_gene: .
abundance: few
v_gene: TRBV29-1
CDR3aa: CSVAGAETSYNEQFF
CDR3nt: TGCAGCGTTGCCGGGGCGGAGACTTCCTACAATGAGCAGTTCTTC

j_gene: TRBJ2-7
d_gene: .
abundance: .
v_gene: TRBV7-9
CDR3aa: CASSLDTGSEQYF
CDR3nt: TGTGCCAGCAGCTTAGATACGGGATCCGAGCAGTACTTC

j_gene: TRBJ1-1
d_gene: .
abundance: few
v_gene: TRBV20-1
CDR3aa: CSALSPTGPNTEAFF
CDR3nt: TGCAGTGCTTTATCCCCTACAGGTCCGAACACTGAAGCTTTCTTT

j_gene: TRBJ2-2
d_gene: TRBD2
abundance: few
v_gene: TRBV27
CDR3aa: CASSRLAGNTGELFF
CDR3nt: TGTGCCAGCAGCAGACTAGCGGGGAACACCGGGGAGCTGTTTTTT

j_gene: TRBJ2-6
d_gene: TRBD1
abundance: few
v_gene: TRBV11-1
CDR3aa: CASSPNRDRVSGANVLTF
CDR3nt: TGTGCCAGCAGCCCCAACCGGGACAGAGTCTCTGGGGCCAACGTCCTGACTTTC

j_gene: TRBJ1-2
d_gene: TRBD1
abundance: .
v_gene: TRBV27
CDR3aa: CASRSGGGGYGYTF
CDR3nt: TGTGCCAGCAGGTCAGGGGGCGGAGGCTATGGCTACACCTTC